This T cell receptor (beta chain) was recovered during a study of CXCR3-negative and CXCR3-positive naive CD8 T cells (dated by TCRdb to 2018 to 2020). For the wider study: In total, some 140 million TRB reads were obtained, or roughly 1.5 +/- 0.3 million reads per library. Diversity and physicochemical repertoire analyses were performed on around 10 donors pooled from two independent experiments. The TRBV-TRBJ cluster analysis covered naive subsets from roughly five donors and memory cells from 3 donors.

Per the germline V gene, SNHLY is the CDR1 and FYNNEI is the CDR2. The CDR3 contains 15 residues, cysteine and phenylalanine counted. No DNA sequence is on record. Here is what the overall study found, with its caveats: CXCR3 expression partially decreased after cryopreservation, so most assays used freshly isolated PBMCs. Comparably high repertoire diversity was found in both naive subsets, whereas much lower repertoire diversity was found in memory CD8+ T cells. Similar TRBV-TRBJ usage was shown by naive CXCR3-negative and CXCR3-positive cells from the same donor, whereas distinct patterns were shown by memory cells. Because surface CD5, which has been linked to self-reactivity in mice, was comparable between naive subsets, TCR interaction strength was also inferred from TRB CDR3 physicochemical properties. Compared with CXCR3-negative naive cells, CXCR3-positive naive cells had TRB CDR3s with higher hydrophobicity (lower Kidera factor 4), lower energy, and higher strength and volume indices.

Note on this clonotype: Its antigen is currently not known.

TCRdb shows the sequencer as NextSeq 550. The Human TCR Profiling Kit (MiLaboratory) was used to prepare UMI-labeled 5' RACE TRB cDNA libraries. The full amount of extracted RNA was used for cDNA synthesis, and the full amount of resulting cDNA was used for PCR amplification. Libraries were prepared in parallel with an identical number of PCR cycles. In the paper's pipeline: With a minimum of two reads required per UMI, MIGEC and MiXCR pulled out about 50,000 +/- 10,000 unique UMI-labeled TRB cDNA molecules from each library. On average, about 40,000 +/- 10,000 functional in-frame TRB CDR3 nucleotide clonotypes lacking stop codons were found per library. After downsampling to 5000 UMI-labeled TRB molecules per sample, diversity metrics, including normalized Shannon-Wiener and Chao1, were computed in VDJtools. Clonotype-size-weighted physicochemical properties of the central five CDR3 residues (interaction energy, strength, volume and Kidera factor 4) were computed in VDJtools. Based on TCRdb reprocessing of the reads, there is one entry per CDR3 protein sequence, and DNA is missing. These V and J calls rely on TCRdb rather than the paper's analysis. This sample's clone table shows 100,000 to 150,000 distinct CDR3 sequences. Less than 0.3% of the sample is taken by the ten largest.

For each CD8+ T cell subset, flow sorting was done in triplicate, and 310,000 or so cells per subset went directly into RLT lysis buffer. To keep memory contaminants out, a stringent definition of naive CD8+ T cells was applied: CD45RO-CCR7+CD27+CD95-. Using standard density gradient centrifugation, peripheral blood mononuclear cells were isolated from buffy coats. Naive CXCR3-negative and CXCR3-positive CD8+ T cells were flow-sorted on a FACSAria III. An RNeasy Mini Kit was used to extract total RNA from the sorted cells. The sample taken for sequencing was naive CXCR3- CD8+ T cells from blood. The cell subset or site label on this specimen signifies: CD45RO-CCR7+CD27+CD95- naive CD8+ T cells lacking CXCR3 (TNR3-). The sequence joins TRBV2 to TRBJ2-4; the D call of TRBD1 rests on TCRdb alone, since no DNA is present to check it. The clonotype was recovered from a human donor in good health. Some clones in this sample may be carry-over from other donors' samples. The CDR3 here reads CASSPGQGAKNIQYF.